The entry below gives a single T cell receptor (beta chain) sequence along with its context. Its target is not known. These data come from a study of OX40 agonist ivuxolimab in advanced cancers. Study-wide context: Three patients, one with hepatocellular carcinoma and two with cutaneous melanoma, achieved partial responses. Whole-study results and caveats: Blood T cells, both CD4+ and CD8+, expanded clonally by week 6 at 0.1 to 3.0 mg/kg.

The germline V gene has CDR1 SGHTA and CDR2 FQGTGA. There are 14 residues in the CDR3. V lost 6 bases, J lost 5 bases, and 15 bases lay in between. Sequencing used immunoSEQ multiplex PCR; TCRdb keeps in-frame clones, though not all of them. The data contain about 50,000 clones, more than 70% of them singletons. The chain employs TRBV7-3 and TRBJ2-3; D perhaps matches TRBD1 (6 bases). The sequence derives from an adult with an advanced solid tumor such as melanoma, head and neck, liver or kidney cancer. The source was CD4+ or CD8+ T cells sorted from blood, collected in a trial of the OX40 agonist ivuxolimab. The CDR3 region has the DNA TGTGCCAGCAGTAACACAGGGTTTGGAGATACGCAGTATTTT. It yields the protein CASSNTGFGDTQYF.